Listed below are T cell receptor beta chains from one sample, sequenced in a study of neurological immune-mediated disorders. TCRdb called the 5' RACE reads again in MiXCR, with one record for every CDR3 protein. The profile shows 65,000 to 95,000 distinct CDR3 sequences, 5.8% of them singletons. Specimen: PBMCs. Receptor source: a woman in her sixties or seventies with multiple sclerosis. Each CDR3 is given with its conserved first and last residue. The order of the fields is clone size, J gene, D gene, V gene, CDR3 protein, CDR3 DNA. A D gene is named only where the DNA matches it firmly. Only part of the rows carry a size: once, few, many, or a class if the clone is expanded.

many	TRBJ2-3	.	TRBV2	CASKGSGTDTQYF	TGTGCCAGCAAGGGGAGCGGCACAGATACGCAGTATTTT
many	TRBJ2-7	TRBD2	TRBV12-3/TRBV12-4	CASSLYSGGLHTYEQYF	TGTGCCAGCAGTTTGTATAGCGGGGGCCTCCATACCTACGAGCAGTACTTC
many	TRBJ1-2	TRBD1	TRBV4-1	CASSQLPRGGGYTF	TGCGCCAGCAGCCAATTACCCAGGGGGGGCGGCTACACCTTC
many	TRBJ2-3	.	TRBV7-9	CASGGTDTQYF	TGTGCCAGCGGGGGCACAGATACGCAGTATTTT
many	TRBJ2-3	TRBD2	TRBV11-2	CASRSSGGITDTQYF	TGTGCCAGCAGATCTAGCGGGGGGATCACAGATACGCAGTATTTT
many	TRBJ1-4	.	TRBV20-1	CSARDQGGANEKLFF	TGCAGTGCTAGAGATCAGGGAGGGGCTAATGAAAAACTGTTTTTT
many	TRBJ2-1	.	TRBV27	CASSFYQNEQFF	TGTGCCAGCAGTTTTTATCAGAATGAGCAGTTCTTC
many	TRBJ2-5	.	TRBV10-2	CASTPTGETQYF	TGCGCCAGCACCCCAACGGGGGAGACCCAGTACTTC
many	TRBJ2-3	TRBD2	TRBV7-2	CASSLKRGRDTQYF	TGTGCCAGCAGCTTGAAGCGGGGGAGGGATACGCAGTATTTT
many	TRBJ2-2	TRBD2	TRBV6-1	CATDYSGTGELFF	TGTGCCACCGATTATAGCGGGACCGGGGAGCTGTTTTTT
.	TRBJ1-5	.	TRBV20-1	CSARDPLVVRGYNQPQHF	TGCAGTGCTAGAGATCCGTTGGTGGTCCGGGGCTACAATCAGCCCCAGCATTTT
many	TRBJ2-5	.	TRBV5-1	CASSWTGTQVKETQYF	TGCGCCAGCAGCTGGACCGGGACACAAGTTAAAGAGACCCAGTACTTC
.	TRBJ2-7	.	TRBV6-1	CASSEGLSIPQYF	TGTGCCAGCAGTGAAGGACTCTCAATCCCGCAGTACTTC
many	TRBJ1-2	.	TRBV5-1	CASSQEAANYGYTF	TGCGCCAGCAGCCAGGAGGCAGCTAACTATGGCTACACCTTC
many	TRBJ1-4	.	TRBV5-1	CASSSTPISTNEKLFF	TGCGCCAGCAGCTCGACCCCCATATCAACTAATGAAAAACTGTTTTTT
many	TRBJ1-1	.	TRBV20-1	CSARDFRKLGTEAFF	TGCAGTGCTAGAGATTTCCGGAAGCTGGGCACTGAAGCTTTCTTT
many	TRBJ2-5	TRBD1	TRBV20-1	CSVTDRVGRETQYF	TGCAGTGTAACGGACAGGGTCGGACGAGAGACCCAGTACTTC
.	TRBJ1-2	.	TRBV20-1	CSALGGGHPSYGYTF	TGCAGTGCCCTGGGTGGGGGACACCCTTCCTATGGCTACACCTTC
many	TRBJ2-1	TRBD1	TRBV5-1	CASYRDRGENEQFF	TGCGCCAGCTACCGGGACAGGGGAGAGAATGAGCAGTTCTTC
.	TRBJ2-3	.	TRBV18	CASYEQGEVTDTQYF	TGTGCCAGCTACGAACAGGGTGAAGTAACAGATACGCAGTATTTT
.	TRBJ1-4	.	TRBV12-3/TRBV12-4	CASGPGGGNEKLFF	TGTGCCAGCGGCCCGGGGGGTGGTAATGAAAAACTGTTTTTT
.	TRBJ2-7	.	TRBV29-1	CSVEEWGEQYF	TGCAGCGTTGAAGAGTGGGGAGAGCAGTACTTC
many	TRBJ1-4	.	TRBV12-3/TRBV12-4	CASSSTAFNEKLFF	TGTGCCAGCAGTTCGACAGCTTTTAATGAAAAACTGTTTTTT
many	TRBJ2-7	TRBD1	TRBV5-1	CASSEDRPSYEQYF	TGCGCCAGCAGCGAGGACAGGCCCTCCTACGAGCAGTACTTC
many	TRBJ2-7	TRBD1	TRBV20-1	CSARKWDSEQYF	TGCAGTGCTAGAAAATGGGACAGCGAGCAGTACTTC
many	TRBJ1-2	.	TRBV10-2	CASSPTEYGYTF	TGCGCCAGCAGCCCGACAGAATATGGCTACACCTTC
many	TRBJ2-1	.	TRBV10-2	CASSQTYPNEQFF	TGCGCCAGCAGTCAAACTTACCCCAATGAGCAGTTCTTC
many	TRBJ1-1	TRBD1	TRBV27	CASSLSGQGGTEAFF	TGTGCCAGCAGTTTATCCGGACAGGGCGGCACTGAAGCTTTCTTT
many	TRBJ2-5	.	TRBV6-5	CASSYQGGGQETQYF	TGTGCCAGCAGTTACCAGGGGGGGGGTCAAGAGACCCAGTACTTC
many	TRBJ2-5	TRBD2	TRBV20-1	CSARVGGGSETQYF	TGCAGTGCTAGAGTCGGGGGGGGCTCAGAGACCCAGTACTTC
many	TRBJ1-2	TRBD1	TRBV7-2	CASSLAGGDSYGYTF	TGTGCCAGCAGCTTAGCAGGGGGCGATAGCTATGGCTACACCTTC
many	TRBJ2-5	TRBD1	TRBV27	CASSGQGGKETQYF	TGTGCCAGCAGTGGACAGGGGGGAAAAGAGACCCAGTACTTC
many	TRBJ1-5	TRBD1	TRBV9	CASSRGQGQPQHF	TGTGCCAGCAGCAGGGGGCAGGGACAGCCCCAGCATTTT
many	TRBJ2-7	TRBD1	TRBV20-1	CSARDYTGGRYEQYF	TGCAGTGCTAGAGATTATACAGGGGGCAGGTACGAGCAGTACTTC
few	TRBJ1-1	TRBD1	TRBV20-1	CSARTGNTEAFF	TGCAGTGCCCGGACAGGGAACACTGAAGCTTTCTTT
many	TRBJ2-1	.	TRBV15	CATSREFGTGNNEQFF	TGTGCCACCAGCAGAGAGTTTGGTACAGGGAACAATGAGCAGTTCTTC
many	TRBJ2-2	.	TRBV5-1	CASSLSGTAGELFF	TGCGCCAGCAGCTTGTCAGGGACCGCCGGGGAGCTGTTTTTT
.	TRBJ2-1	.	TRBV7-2	CTSSLGRNNEQFF	TGTACCAGCAGCTTAGGTAGGAACAATGAGCAGTTCTTC
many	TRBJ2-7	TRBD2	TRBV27	CATTGVASGGANEQYF	TGTGCCACCACAGGGGTGGCTAGCGGGGGGGCAAATGAGCAGTACTTC
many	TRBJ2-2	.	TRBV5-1	CASSLAKYTGELFF	TGCGCCAGCAGCTTGGCCAAATATACCGGGGAGCTGTTTTTT
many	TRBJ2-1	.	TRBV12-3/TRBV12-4	CASSLTEGVGEQFF	TGTGCCAGCAGTTTAACCGAAGGGGTGGGTGAGCAGTTCTTC